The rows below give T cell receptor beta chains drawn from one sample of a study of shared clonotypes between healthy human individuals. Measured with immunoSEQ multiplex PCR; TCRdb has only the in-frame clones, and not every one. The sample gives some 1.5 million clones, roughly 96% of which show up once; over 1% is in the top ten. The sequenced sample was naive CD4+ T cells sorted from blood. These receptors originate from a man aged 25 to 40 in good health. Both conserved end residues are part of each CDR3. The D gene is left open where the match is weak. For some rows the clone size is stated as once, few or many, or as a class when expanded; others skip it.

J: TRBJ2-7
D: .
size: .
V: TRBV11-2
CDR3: CASSLPGFGEQYF
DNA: TGTGCCAGCAGCTTACCAGGGTTCGGGGAGCAGTACTTC

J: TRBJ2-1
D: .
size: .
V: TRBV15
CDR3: CATSRGYDNEQFF
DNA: TGTGCCACCAGCAGGGGATATGACAATGAGCAGTTCTTC

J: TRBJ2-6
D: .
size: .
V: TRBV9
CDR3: CASSVLGQVVSGANVLTF
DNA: TGTGCCAGCAGCGTCCTGGGCCAAGTAGTCTCTGGGGCCAACGTCCTGACTTTC

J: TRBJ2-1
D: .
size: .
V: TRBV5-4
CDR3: CASSLDSGSYNEQFF
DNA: TGTGCCAGCAGCTTGGATAGCGGCTCCTACAATGAGCAGTTCTTC

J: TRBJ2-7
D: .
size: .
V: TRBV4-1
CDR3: CASSQVEGMGYEQYF
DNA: TGCGCCAGCAGCCAAGTAGAGGGGATGGGATACGAGCAGTACTTC

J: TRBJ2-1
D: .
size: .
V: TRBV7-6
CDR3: CASTRDPSYNEQFF
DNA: TGTGCCAGCACGCGGGACCCCTCCTACAATGAGCAGTTCTTC

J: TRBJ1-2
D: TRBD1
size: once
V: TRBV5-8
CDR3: CASSLTGISYGYTF
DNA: TGTGCCAGCAGCCTGACAGGGATTAGCTATGGCTACACCTTC

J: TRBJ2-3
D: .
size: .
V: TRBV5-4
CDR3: CASSPDLLSTDTQYF
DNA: TGTGCCAGCAGCCCGGACCTCCTCAGCACAGATACGCAGTATTTT

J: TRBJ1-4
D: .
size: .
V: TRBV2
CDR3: CASSGASGRATNEKLFF
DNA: TGTGCCAGCAGTGGGGCGTCAGGACGGGCAACTAATGAAAAACTGTTTTTT

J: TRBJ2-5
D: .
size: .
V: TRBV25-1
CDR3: CASSFWGPQETQYF
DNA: TGTGCCAGCAGTTTCTGGGGCCCACAAGAGACCCAGTACTTC

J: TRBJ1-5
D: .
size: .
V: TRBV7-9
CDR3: CASSLRGGGDQPQHF
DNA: TGTGCCAGCAGCTTACGAGGAGGCGGGGATCAGCCCCAGCATTTT

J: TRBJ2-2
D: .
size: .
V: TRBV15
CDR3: CATSIGADTGELFF
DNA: TGTGCCACCAGCATCGGGGCAGACACCGGGGAGCTGTTTTTT

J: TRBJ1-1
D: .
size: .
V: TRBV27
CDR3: CASSLPPRPGLINTEAFF
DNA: TGTGCCAGCAGTCTACCTCCCCGTCCGGGACTGATAAACACTGAAGCTTTCTTT

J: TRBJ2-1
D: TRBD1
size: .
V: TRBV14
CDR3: CASSQGNRGKDNEQFF
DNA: TGTGCCAGCAGCCAAGGTAACAGGGGAAAAGACAATGAGCAGTTCTTC

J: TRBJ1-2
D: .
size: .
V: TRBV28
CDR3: CASTAYGSGDYGYTF
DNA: TGTGCCAGCACCGCCTATGGGTCCGGAGACTATGGCTACACCTTC

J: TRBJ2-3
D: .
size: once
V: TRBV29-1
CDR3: CSVDRSPLGDTQYF
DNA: TGCAGCGTTGATCGCAGCCCCTTGGGAGATACGCAGTATTTT

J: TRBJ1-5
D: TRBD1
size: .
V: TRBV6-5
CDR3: CASSYSRGRQPQHF
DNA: TGTGCCAGCAGTTACTCGAGGGGGCGGCAGCCCCAGCATTTT

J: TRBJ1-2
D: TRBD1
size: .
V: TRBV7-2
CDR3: CASSSHSTGFYGYTF
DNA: TGTGCCAGCAGCTCCCACTCGACAGGGTTCTATGGCTACACCTTC

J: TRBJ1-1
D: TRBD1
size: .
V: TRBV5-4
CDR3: CASSFGTGGRTEAFF
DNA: TGTGCCAGCAGCTTTGGGACAGGGGGAAGGACTGAAGCTTTCTTT

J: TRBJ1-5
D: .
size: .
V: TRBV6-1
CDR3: CASSVDWTSSNQPQHF
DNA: TGTGCCAGCAGTGTGGACTGGACTTCGAGCAATCAGCCCCAGCATTTT

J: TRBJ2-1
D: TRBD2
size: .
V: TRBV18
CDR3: CASSLLGVLLAGSYNEQFF
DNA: TGTGCCAGCTCACTGTTAGGGGTCCTCCTAGCGGGTTCCTACAATGAGCAGTTCTTC

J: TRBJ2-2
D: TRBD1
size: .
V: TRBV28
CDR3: CASSPGQGGSSGELFF
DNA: TGTGCCAGCAGTCCGGGACAGGGCGGATCGAGCGGGGAGCTGTTTTTT

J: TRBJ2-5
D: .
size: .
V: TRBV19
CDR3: CASSIRRGRGETQYF
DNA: TGTGCCAGTAGTATTCGGAGGGGGCGCGGGGAGACCCAGTACTTC

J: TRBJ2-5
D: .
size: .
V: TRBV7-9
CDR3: CASSLGGVLEETQYF
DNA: TGTGCCAGCAGCTTAGGTGGGGTACTAGAAGAGACCCAGTACTTC

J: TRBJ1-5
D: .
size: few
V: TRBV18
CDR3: CASSPGGSNQPQHF
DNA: TGTGCCAGCTCACCAGGCGGTAGCAATCAGCCCCAGCATTTT

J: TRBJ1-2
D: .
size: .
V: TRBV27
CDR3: CASSLQGQVGGYTF
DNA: TGTGCCAGCAGTTTACAAGGCCAGGTCGGTGGCTACACCTTC

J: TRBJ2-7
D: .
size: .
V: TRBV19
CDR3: CASSRGERGDEQYF
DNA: TGTGCCAGCTCCAGAGGGGAAAGGGGGGACGAGCAGTACTTC

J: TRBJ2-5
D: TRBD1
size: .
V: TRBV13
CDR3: CASSLFAPTGVQGTQYF
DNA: TGTGCCAGCAGCTTGTTTGCACCGACAGGGGTGCAAGGAACCCAGTACTTC

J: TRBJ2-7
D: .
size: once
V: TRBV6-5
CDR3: CASSFPESYEQYF
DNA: TGTGCCAGCAGTTTTCCAGAGTCCTACGAGCAGTACTTC

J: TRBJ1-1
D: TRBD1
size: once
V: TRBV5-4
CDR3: CASSLEVQGGEAFF
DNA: TGTGCCAGCAGCTTGGAGGTTCAGGGGGGCGAAGCTTTCTTT

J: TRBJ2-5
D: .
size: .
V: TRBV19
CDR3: CASSIGGIETQYF
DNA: TGTGCCAGTAGTATCGGCGGGATAGAGACCCAGTACTTC

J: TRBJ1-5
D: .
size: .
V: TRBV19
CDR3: CASSMRQLYSNQPQHF
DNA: TGTGCCAGTAGTATGAGACAGCTTTATAGCAATCAGCCCCAGCATTTT

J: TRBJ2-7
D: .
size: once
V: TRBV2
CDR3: CASRIRPISYEQYF
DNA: TGTGCCAGCAGGATTAGGCCTATCTCCTACGAGCAGTACTTC

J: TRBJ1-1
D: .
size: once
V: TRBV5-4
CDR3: CASSSQGYTEAFF
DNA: TGTGCCAGCAGCTCCCAGGGATACACTGAAGCTTTCTTT

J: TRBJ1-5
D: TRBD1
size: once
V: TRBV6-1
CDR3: CASSGDRGAFTNQPQHF
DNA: TGTGCCAGCAGTGGGGACAGGGGGGCCTTTACGAATCAGCCCCAGCATTTT

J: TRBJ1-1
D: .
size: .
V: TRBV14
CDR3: CASSQEVAGMNTEAFF
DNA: TGTGCCAGCAGCCAAGAGGTGGCGGGGATGAACACTGAAGCTTTCTTT

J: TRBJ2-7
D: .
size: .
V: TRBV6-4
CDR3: CASTAGSSYEQYF
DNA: TGTGCCAGCACGGCAGGGTCCTCCTACGAGCAGTACTTC

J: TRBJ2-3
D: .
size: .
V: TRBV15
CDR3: CATSKRRGRDTQYF
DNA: TGTGCCACCAGCAAGAGGAGGGGCCGAGATACGCAGTATTTT

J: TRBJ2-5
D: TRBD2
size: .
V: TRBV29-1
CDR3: CSVSGGNEWTQYF
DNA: TGCAGCGTTTCGGGAGGAAACGAATGGACCCAGTACTTC

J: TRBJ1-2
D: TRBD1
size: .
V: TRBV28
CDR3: CASFTPQGGVNGYTF
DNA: TGTGCCAGCTTCACTCCCCAAGGGGGCGTGAATGGCTACACCTTC

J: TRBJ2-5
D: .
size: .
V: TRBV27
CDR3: CARKAGPGFDFVETQYF
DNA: TGTGCCCGTAAGGCAGGCCCGGGATTTGATTTCGTAGAGACCCAGTACTTC